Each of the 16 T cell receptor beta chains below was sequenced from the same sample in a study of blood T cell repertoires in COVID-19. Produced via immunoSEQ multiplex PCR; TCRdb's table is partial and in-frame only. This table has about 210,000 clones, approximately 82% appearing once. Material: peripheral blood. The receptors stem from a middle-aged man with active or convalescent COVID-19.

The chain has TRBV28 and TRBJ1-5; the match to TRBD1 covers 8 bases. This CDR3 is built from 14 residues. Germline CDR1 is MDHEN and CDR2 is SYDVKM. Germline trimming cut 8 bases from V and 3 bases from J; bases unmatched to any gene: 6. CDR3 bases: TGTGCCAGCCTCGGGACAGGAGACAATCAGCCCCAGCATTTT. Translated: CASLGTGDNQPQHF.

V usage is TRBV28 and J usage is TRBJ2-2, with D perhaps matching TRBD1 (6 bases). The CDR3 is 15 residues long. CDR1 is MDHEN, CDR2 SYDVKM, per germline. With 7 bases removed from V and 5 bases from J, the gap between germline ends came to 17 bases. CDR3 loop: CASKSGQGMTGELFF. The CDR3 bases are TGTGCCAGCAAGTCCGGGCAGGGGATGACCGGGGAGCTGTTTTTT.

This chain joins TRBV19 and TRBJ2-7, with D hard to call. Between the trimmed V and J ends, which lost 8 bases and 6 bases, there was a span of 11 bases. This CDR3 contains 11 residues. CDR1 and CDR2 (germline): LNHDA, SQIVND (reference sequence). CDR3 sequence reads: CASVQATEQYV. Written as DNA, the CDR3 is TGTGCCAGTGTGCAGGCAACCGAGCAGTACGTC.

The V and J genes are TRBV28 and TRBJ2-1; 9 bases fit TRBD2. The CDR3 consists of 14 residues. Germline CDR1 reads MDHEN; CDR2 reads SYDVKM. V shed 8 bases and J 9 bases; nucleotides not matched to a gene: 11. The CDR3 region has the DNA TGTGCCAGCCAAACCGGGACTAGCCTTGTTGAGCAGTTCTTC. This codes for CASQTGTSLVEQFF.

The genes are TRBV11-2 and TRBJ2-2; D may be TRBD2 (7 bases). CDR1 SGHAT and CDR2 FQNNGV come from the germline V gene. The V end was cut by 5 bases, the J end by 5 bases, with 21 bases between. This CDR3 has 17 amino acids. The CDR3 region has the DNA TGTGCCAGCAGCCCGCAGTTTGGGGGGGGCGAAACCGGGGAGCTGTTTTTT. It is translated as CASSPQFGGGETGELFF.

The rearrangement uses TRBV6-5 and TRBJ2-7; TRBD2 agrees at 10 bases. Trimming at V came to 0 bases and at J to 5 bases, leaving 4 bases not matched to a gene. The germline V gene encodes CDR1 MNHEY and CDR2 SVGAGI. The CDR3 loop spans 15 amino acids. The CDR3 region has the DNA TGTGCCAGCAGTTACTCGAGCGGGAGGGGCCACGAGCAGTACTTC. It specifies CASSYSSGRGHEQYF.

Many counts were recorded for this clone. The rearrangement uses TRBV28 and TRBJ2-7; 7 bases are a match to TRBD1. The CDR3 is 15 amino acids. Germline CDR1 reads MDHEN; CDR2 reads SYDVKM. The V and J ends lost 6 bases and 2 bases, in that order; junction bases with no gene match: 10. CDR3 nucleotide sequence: TGTGCCAGCAGCGTCGGGGACAGCAGTACCTACGAGCAGTACGTC. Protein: CASSVGDSSTYEQYV.

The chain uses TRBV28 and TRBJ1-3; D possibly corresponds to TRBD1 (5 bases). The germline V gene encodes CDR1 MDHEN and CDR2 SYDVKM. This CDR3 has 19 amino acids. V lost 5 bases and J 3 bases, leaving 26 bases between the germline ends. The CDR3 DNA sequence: TGTGCCAGCAGTCGACCGCAGGGTAGTGGGACTTTTTTTGGAAACACCATATATTTT. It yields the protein CASSRPQGSGTFFGNTIYF.

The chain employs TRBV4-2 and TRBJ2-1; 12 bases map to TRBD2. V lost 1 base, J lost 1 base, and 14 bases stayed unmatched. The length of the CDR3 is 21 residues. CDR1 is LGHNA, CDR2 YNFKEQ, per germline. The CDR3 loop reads CASSQVRLAGGPLRSYNEQFF. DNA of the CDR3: TGTGCCAGCAGCCAAGTCCGGCTAGCGGGGGGGCCTCTTAGATCCTACAATGAGCAGTTCTTC.

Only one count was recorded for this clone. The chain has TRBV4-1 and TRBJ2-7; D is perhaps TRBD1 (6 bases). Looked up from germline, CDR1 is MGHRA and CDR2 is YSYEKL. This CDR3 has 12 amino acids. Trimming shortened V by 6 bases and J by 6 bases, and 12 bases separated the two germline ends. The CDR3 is CASRSLGGEQYV. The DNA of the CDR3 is TGCGCCAGCAGGTCCCTAGGGGGCGAGCAGTACGTC.

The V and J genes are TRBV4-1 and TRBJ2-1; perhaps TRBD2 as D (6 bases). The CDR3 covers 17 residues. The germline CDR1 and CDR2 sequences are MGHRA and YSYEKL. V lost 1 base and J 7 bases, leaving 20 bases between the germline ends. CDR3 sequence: CASSQVGSRDFSNEQFF. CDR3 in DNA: TGCGCCAGCAGCCAAGTGGGAAGCCGGGACTTCTCAAATGAGCAGTTCTTC.

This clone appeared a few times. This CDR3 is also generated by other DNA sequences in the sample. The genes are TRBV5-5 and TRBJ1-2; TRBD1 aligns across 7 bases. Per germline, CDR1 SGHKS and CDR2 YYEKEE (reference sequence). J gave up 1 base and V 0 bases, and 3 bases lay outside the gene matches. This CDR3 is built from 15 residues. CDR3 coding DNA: TGTGCCAGCAGCTTGGGGGACAGCCTTAACTATGGCTACACCTTC. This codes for CASSLGDSLNYGYTF.

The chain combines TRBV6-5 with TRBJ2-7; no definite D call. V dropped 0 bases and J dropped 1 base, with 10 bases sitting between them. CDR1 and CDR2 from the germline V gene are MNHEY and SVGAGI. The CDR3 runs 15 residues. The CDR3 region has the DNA TGTGCCAGCAGTTACTCCGAGGCGTATTCCTACGAGCAGTACTTC. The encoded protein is CASSYSEAYSYEQYF.

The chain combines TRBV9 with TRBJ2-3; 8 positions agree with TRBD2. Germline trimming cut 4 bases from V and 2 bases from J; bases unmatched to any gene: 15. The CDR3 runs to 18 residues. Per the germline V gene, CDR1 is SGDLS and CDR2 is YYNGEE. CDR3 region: CASSPPRGGRGFTDTQYF. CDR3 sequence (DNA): TGTGCCAGCAGCCCTCCTCGGGGGGGCAGGGGTTTCACAGATACGCAGTATTTT.

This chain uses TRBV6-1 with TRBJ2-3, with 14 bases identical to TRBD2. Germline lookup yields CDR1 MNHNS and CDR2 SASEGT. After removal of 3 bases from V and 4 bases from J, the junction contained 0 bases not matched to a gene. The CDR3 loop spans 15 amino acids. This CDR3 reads CASSETSGGADTQYF. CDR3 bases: TGTGCCAGCAGTGAGACTAGCGGGGGGGCAGATACGCAGTATTTT.

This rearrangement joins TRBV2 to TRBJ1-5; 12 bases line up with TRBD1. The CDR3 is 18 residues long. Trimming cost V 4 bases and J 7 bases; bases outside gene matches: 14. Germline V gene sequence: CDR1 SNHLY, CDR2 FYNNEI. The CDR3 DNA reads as TGTGCCAGCAGTGTAACAATGGGACAGGGGGCTTATGGGCAGCCCCAGCATTTT. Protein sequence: CASSVTMGQGAYGQPQHF.